The rows below give T cell receptor beta chains drawn from one sample of a study of T-cell reconstitution after alpha-beta-depleted transplantation in children. TCRdb fed the PCR reads into MiXCR, producing one record per CDR3 protein. The data show over 150,000 distinct CDR3 sequences, more than 14% seen once. Sample: PBMCs from the stem cell graft donor, taken from the stem cell graft. Source of these receptors: a human donor who donated a stem cell graft to a child with acute lymphoblastic leukemia. Both conserved end residues are part of each CDR3. The D gene is left open where the match is weak. Size values are once, few and many counts, or a class for expanded clones, and some rows have none.

size	D	length	V	J	CDR3	DNA
many	-	13	TRBV5-1	TRBJ2-7	CASSDRFPYEQYF	TGCGCCAGCAGCGACAGGTTCCCCTACGAGCAGTACTTC
once	TRBD1	14	TRBV19	TRBJ2-7	CASSGTGLSYEQYF	TGTGCCAGCTCTGGGACAGGGCTTTCCTACGAGCAGTACTTC
many	-	16	TRBV5-1	TRBJ2-1	CASSVTLPSSYNEQFF	TGCGCCAGCAGCGTGACCCTACCCAGCTCCTACAATGAGCAGTTCTTC
many	-	14	TRBV18	TRBJ1-5	CASSPGSSNQPQHF	TGTGCCAGCTCACCGGGGTCGAGCAATCAGCCCCAGCATTTT
few	-	13	TRBV20-1	TRBJ1-5	CSARDGAVQPQHF	TGCAGTGCTAGAGATGGGGCTGTTCAGCCCCAGCATTTT
many	-	14	TRBV5-5	TRBJ2-7	CASSTGTLTYEQYF	TGTGCCAGCAGCACCGGGACCCTGACTTACGAGCAGTACTTC
many	-	14	TRBV7-8	TRBJ2-3	CASSLEGRTDTQYF	TGTGCCAGCAGCTTGGAGGGCCGCACAGATACGCAGTATTTT
few	TRBD2	15	TRBV4-2	TRBJ2-5	CASSRTTAGGETQYF	TGTGCCAGCAGCCGAACCACGGCGGGAGGGGAGACCCAGTACTTC
few	-	13	TRBV20-1	TRBJ2-2	CSATGQNTGELFF	TGCAGTGCCACGGGACAGAACACCGGGGAGCTGTTTTTT
many	TRBD2	15	TRBV9	TRBJ2-5	CASSVASGRGETQYF	TGTGCCAGCAGCGTAGCGAGCGGGAGAGGGGAGACCCAGTACTTC
few	-	15	TRBV5-1	TRBJ2-7	CASSPAPTGDYEQYF	TGCGCCAGCAGCCCCGCTCCGACTGGGGACTACGAGCAGTACTTC
many	-	14	TRBV12-3/TRBV12-4	TRBJ1-6	CASSSSGGHSPLHF	TGTGCCAGCAGTTCATCCGGGGGCCATTCACCCCTCCACTTT
many	TRBD2	17	TRBV5-1	TRBJ2-7	CASSRRTSGAGGYEQYF	TGCGCCAGCAGCCGCCGGACTAGCGGAGCCGGTGGCTACGAGCAGTACTTC
many	-	15	TRBV6-5	TRBJ2-3	CASRRGLRGTDTQYF	TGTGCCAGCAGGAGGGGACTCCGTGGCACAGATACGCAGTATTTT
many	-	17	TRBV13	TRBJ2-5	CASSLSPLTRQQETQYF	TGTGCCAGCAGCTTATCCCCGTTGACTAGGCAGCAAGAGACCCAGTACTTC
-	TRBD2	15	TRBV20-1	TRBJ2-1	CSAESREGPFNEQFF	TGCAGTGCCGAGTCCCGGGAGGGCCCTTTCAATGAGCAGTTCTTC
many	-	14	TRBV29-1	TRBJ2-7	CSVAAGRGTYEQYF	TGCAGCGTTGCCGCGGGAAGGGGAACCTACGAGCAGTACTTC
many	TRBD1	14	TRBV5-1	TRBJ1-1	CASSSGTANTEAFF	TGCGCCAGCAGCTCAGGGACAGCGAACACTGAAGCTTTCTTT